One sample yielded the 14 T cell receptor beta chains listed below, sequenced in a study of cytomegalovirus exposure and HLA in healthy donors. A multiplex PCR was run with 60 Vbeta primers and 13 Jbeta primers. The protocol was immunoSEQ multiplex PCR, while the TCRdb copy is restricted to in-frame clones and leaves out a portion. The table includes under 200,000 clones, around 78% detected once. The sequenced sample was PBMCs. The receptors derive from a woman aged 45-59 years in good health and CMV-seropositive.

About this clone itself: At one end, the junction sequence differs from germline, possibly due to a read error. The chain joins TRBV10-3 to TRBJ2-6, with 8 bases matching TRBD1. Germline CDR1 and CDR2: ENHRY and SYGVKD. The CDR3 is 15 residues long. The DNA for the CDR3 is TGTGCCATCAGCGCGGACAGGGTCAGATCCAACGGCCTGACTTTC. As protein: CAISADRVRSNGLTF.

The J gene is TRBJ1-2, the V gene TRBV10-3; tentatively, D is TRBD1 (5 bases). V lost 8 bases to trimming and J lost 4 bases, with 26 bases between them. Germline values: CDR1 ENHRY, CDR2 SYGVKD. This CDR3 has 17 residues. CDR3 in amino acids: CAIPGEETTGDFYGYTF. The CDR3 DNA reads TGTGCCATCCCCGGAGAAGAGACCACAGGAGATTTCTATGGCTACACCTTC.

A few counts support this clone. V usage is TRBV9 and J usage is TRBJ1-2; D might be TRBD1 (5 bases). Deletions cut 2 bases from V and 3 bases from J, with 17 bases between. CDR3 length: 16 residues. Germline V CDR1 and CDR2: SGDLS, YYNGEE. CDR3 in DNA: TGTGCCAGCAGCGTCTCAAAGGGGCGTTTAGACTATGGCTACACCTTC. This gives the protein CASSVSKGRLDYGYTF.

This clone has just a few counts. The chain recombines TRBV5-6 with TRBJ1-2; 8 bases align to TRBD1. The J segment lost 3 bases and the V segment lost 0 bases, leaving 13 bases of the junction unmatched. CDR3 length: 18 amino acids. Germline V gene sequence: CDR1 SGHDT, CDR2 YYEEEE. CDR3 nucleotide sequence: TGTGCCAGCAGCTTGGGAGGACAGGGAATTGTACTATACTATGGCTACACCTTC. Translated, it gives CASSLGGQGIVLYYGYTF.

V and J are TRBV14 and TRBJ1-2, with 9 positions matching TRBD1. The CDR3 covers 13 residues. Losses at the gene ends were 4 bases for V and 8 bases for J; bases not matched to a gene: 5. Germline V gene data show CDR1 as SGHDN and CDR2 as FVKESK. The CDR3 region has the DNA TGTGCCAGCAGCCCGGGACAGGGTTGGGGCTACACCTTC. Its translation: CASSPGQGWGYTF.

The V call is TRBV6-5, the J call TRBJ2-3, with TRBD2 identical over 10 bases. V was clipped by 8 bases and J by 5 bases; unmatched bases: 4. CDR1 and CDR2 from the germline V gene are MNHEY and SVGAGI. The CDR3 covers 13 residues. CDR3 DNA sequence: TGTGCCAGCTCTAGCGGGGGCGGAGATACGCAGTATTTT. Translation: CASSSGGGDTQYF.

This clone was seen just once. V gene TRBV19 combines with J gene TRBJ1-1; no definite D call. Germline CDR1 LNHDA, CDR2 SQIVND (reference sequence). The CDR3 loop spans 14 amino acids. Trimming shortened V by 7 bases and J by 0 bases, and 12 bases separated the two germline ends. The CDR3 nucleotides are TGTGCCAGTACCCATGGACTGTTGAACACTGAAGCTTTCTTT. It yields the protein CASTHGLLNTEAFF. The whole variable domain, filled in from reference TRBV19 and TRBJ1-1, reads DGGITQSPKYLFRKEGQNVTLSCEQNLNHDAMYWYRQDPGQGLRLIYYSQIVNDFQKGDIAEGYSVSREKKESFPLTVTSAQKNPTAFYLCASTHGLLNTEAFFGQGTRLTVV.

The rearrangement uses TRBV28 and TRBJ2-5; 8 bases fit TRBD1. The end of the DNA aligns better with TRBJ2-7, so the J call may be wrong. Germline V gives CDR1 MDHEN, CDR2 SYDVKM. The CDR3 totals 15 residues. The CDR3 loop reads CASSSPGQGAGEQYF. The CDR3 bases are TGTGCCAGCAGCTCGCCCGGACAGGGAGCGGGCGAGCAGTACTTC.

V usage is TRBV5-1 and J usage is TRBJ2-5, with 8 nucleotides matching TRBD1. V lost 4 bases, J lost 2 bases, and 4 bases stayed unmatched. The CDR3 is 14 amino acids. Germline V CDR1 and CDR2: SGHRS, YFSETQ. This CDR3 is CASSGGQGQETQYF. The CDR3 coding sequence is TGCGCCAGCAGCGGTGGACAGGGTCAAGAGACCCAGTACTTC.

The chain is built from TRBV9 and TRBJ1-6; no reliable D call. The V end was cut by 7 bases, the J end by 6 bases, with 8 bases between. Germline-derived CDR1 and CDR2 are SGDLS and YYNGEE. There are 12 residues in the CDR3. DNA of the CDR3: TGTGCCAGCCAGTCCCCTAATTCACCCCTCCACTTT. Protein product: CASQSPNSPLHF.

The chain links TRBV15 to TRBJ2-1; a weak D match, TRBD1 (7 bases). V was pared by 9 bases and J by 4 bases, with 16 bases between. The CDR3 loop spans 14 amino acids. Germline V gene sequence: CDR1 LNHNV, CDR2 YYDKDF (reference sequence). CDR3 sequence: CATRRAGGYNEQFF. The CDR3 DNA sequence: TGTGCCACTCGGAGGGCAGGGGGGTACAATGAGCAGTTCTTC.

V is TRBV2 and J is TRBJ2-7, with D possibly being TRBD2 (5 bases). The CDR3 is 15 residues long. CDR1 is SNHLY, CDR2 FYNNEI, per germline. Trimming left V 6 bases short and J 0 bases short, with 15 bases between. CDR3 coding DNA: TGTGCCAGCAGGGAACGGACGGAGGTCTCCTACGAGCAGTACTTC. This encodes CASRERTEVSYEQYF.

The chain joins TRBV5-6 to TRBJ2-7; tentative D call: TRBD2 (5 bases). V lost 4 bases and J 2 bases, leaving 16 bases between the germline ends. This CDR3 comprises 15 residues. The germline CDR1 and CDR2 sequences are SGHDT and YYEEEE. The CDR3 DNA reads TGTGCCAGCAGCGCAGCCCTCGGGAAACCCTACGAGCAGTACTTC. This gives the protein CASSAALGKPYEQYF.

Comment on this clone: One end of the junction varies from germline; a read error may be responsible. The chain links TRBV19 to TRBJ2-4; D is uncertain. Germline assignment: CDR1 LNHDA and CDR2 SQIVND (reference sequence). The CDR3 covers 12 residues. DNA of the CDR3: TGTGCCAGTAGTATCGGTCTGAACAGTCAGTACTTC. This encodes CASSIGLNSQYF. The full variable domain, completed using reference TRBV19 and TRBJ2-4, is DGGITQSPKYLFRKEGQNVTLSCEQNLNHDAMYWYRQDPGQGLRLIYYSQIVNDFQKGDIAEGYSVSREKKESFPLTVTSAQKNPTAFYLCASSIGLNSQYFGAGTRLSVL.